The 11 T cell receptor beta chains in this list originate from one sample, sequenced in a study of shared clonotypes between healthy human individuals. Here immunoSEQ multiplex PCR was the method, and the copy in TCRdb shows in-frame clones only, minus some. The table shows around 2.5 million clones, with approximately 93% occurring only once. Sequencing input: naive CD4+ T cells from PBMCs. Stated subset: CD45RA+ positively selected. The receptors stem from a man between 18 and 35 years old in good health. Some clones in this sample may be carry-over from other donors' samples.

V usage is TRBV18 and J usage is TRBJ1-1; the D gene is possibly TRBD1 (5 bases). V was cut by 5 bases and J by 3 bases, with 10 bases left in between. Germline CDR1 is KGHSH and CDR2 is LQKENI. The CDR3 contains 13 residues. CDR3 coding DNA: TGTGCCAGCTCAACCAGGGAGGACACTGAAGCTTTCTTT. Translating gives CASSTREDTEAFF.

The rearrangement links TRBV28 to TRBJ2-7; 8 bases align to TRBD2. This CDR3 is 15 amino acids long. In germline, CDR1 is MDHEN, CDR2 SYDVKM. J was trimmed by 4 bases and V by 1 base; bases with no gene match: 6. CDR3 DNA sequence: TGTGCCAGCAGTTTATCTTCCCGCGGGAGGTACGAGCAGTACTTC. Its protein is CASSLSSRGRYEQYF.

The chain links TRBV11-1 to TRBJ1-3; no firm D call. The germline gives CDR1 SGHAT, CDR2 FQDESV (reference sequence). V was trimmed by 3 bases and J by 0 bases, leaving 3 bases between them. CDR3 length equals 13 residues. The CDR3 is CASSFASGNTIYF. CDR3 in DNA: TGTGCCAGCAGCTTTGCCTCTGGAAACACCATATATTTT.

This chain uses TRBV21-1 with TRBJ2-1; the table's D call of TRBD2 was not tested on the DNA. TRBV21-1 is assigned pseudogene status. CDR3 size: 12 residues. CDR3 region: CASSTPQRPPFF. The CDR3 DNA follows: TGTGCCAGCAGCACACCACAGCGGCCCCCGTTCTTC.

The CDR3 reads CASSPLLGYEQYF. The CDR3 nucleotides read TGTGCCAGCAGCCCCTTGCTTGGGTACGAGCAGTACTTC. The chain recombines TRBV28 with TRBJ2-7; no clear D. Germline values: CDR1 MDHEN, CDR2 SYDVKM. Trimming left V 6 bases short and J 4 bases short, with 13 bases between. The CDR3 length is 13 residues. The entire variable domain, with the rest obtained from reference TRBV28 and TRBJ2-7, is as follows: DVKVTQSSRYLVKRTGEKVFLECVQDMDHENMFWYRQDPGLGLRLIYFSYDVKMKEKGDIPEGYSVSREKKERFSLILESASTNQTSMYLCASSPLLGYEQYFGPGTRLTVT.

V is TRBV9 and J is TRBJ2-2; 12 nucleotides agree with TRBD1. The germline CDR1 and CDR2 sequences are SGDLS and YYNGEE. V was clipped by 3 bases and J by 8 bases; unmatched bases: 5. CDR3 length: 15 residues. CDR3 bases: TGTGCCAGCAGCGCCCGGGACAGGGGGCCTGGGGAGCTGTTTTTT. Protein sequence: CASSARDRGPGELFF. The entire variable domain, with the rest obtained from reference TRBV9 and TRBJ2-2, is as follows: DSGVTQTPKHLITATGQRVTLRCSPRSGDLSVYWYQQSLDQGLQFLIQYYNGEERAKGNILERFSAQQFPDLHSELNLSSLELGDSALYFCASSARDRGPGELFFGEGSRLTVL.

In DNA, the CDR3 is TGTGCCAGCAGCTCTGTTGCGGGAGTATCCTACGAGCAGTACTTC. Translating gives CASSSVAGVSYEQYF. The chain recombines TRBV5-5 with TRBJ2-7; 7 bases are a match to TRBD2. The CDR3 is made up of 15 amino acids. The junction had 7 bases not matched to a gene; V was cut back by 3 bases and J by 1 base. Germline lookup yields CDR1 SGHKS and CDR2 YYEKEE (reference sequence).

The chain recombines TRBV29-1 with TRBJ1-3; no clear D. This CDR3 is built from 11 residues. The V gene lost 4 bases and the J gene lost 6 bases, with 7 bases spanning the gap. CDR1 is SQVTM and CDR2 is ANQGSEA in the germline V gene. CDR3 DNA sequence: TGCAGCGTTGTTTCTCTAAACACCATATATTTT. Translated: CSVVSLNTIYF. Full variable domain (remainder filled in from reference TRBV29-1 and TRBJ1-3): SAVISQKPSRDICQRGTSLTIQCQVDSQVTMMFWYRQQPGQSLTLIATANQGSEATYESGFVIDKFPISRPNLTFSTLTVSNMSPEDSSIYLCSVVSLNTIYFGEGSWLTVV.

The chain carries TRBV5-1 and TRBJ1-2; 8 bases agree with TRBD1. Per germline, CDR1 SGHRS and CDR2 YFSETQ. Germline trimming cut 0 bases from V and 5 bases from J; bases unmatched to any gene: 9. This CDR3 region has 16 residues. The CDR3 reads CASSLGGQVEPYGYTF. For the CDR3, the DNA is TGCGCCAGCAGCTTGGGGGGACAGGTAGAACCTTATGGCTACACCTTC.

CDR3 in amino acids: CATSRPGTGGSNEQYF. The CDR3 DNA reads as TGTGCCACCAGCAGGCCTGGGACAGGGGGCTCGAACGAGCAGTACTTC. The J gene is TRBJ2-7, the V gene TRBV15, with 12 bases lining up with TRBD1. CDR3 length equals 16 residues. J gave up 5 bases and V 3 bases, and 8 bases lay outside the gene matches. Germline CDR1 reads LNHNV; CDR2 reads YYDKDF (reference sequence). The variable domain in full, completed from reference TRBV15 and TRBJ2-7, reads DAMVIQNPRYQVTQFGKPVTLSCSQTLNHNVMYWYQQKSSQAPKLLFHYYDKDFNNEADTPDNFQSRRPNTSFCFLDIRSPGLGDTAMYLCATSRPGTGGSNEQYFGPGTRLTVT.

The CDR3 protein is CASSRGGDRTFTDTQYF. CDR3 DNA: TGTGCCAGTAGTAGGGGGGGTGACAGGACCTTCACAGATACGCAGTATTTT. This chain joins TRBV19 and TRBJ2-3, with TRBD2 as a possible D gene (7 bases). The CDR3 consists of 17 residues. Germline CDR1 is LNHDA and CDR2 is SQIVND (reference sequence). Trimming cost V 4 bases and J 2 bases, with 19 bases left between them.